This passage covers 24 T cell receptor beta chains from one sample sequenced in a study of blood T cell repertoires in COVID-19. Here immunoSEQ multiplex PCR was the method, and the copy in TCRdb shows in-frame clones only, minus some. The data hold 270,000 or so clones, with approximately 84% observed a single time. The sequencing sample was made of peripheral blood. All receptors come from a human donor with COVID-19, enrolled during active disease. The donor label of this sample is uncertain.

The V gene is TRBV19, the J gene TRBJ2-1; the match to TRBD1 covers 11 bases. The J segment lost 8 bases and the V segment lost 6 bases, leaving 6 bases of the junction unmatched. This CDR3 region has 14 residues. Germline CDR1 and CDR2: LNHDA and SQIVND (reference sequence). CDR3 in DNA: TGTGCCAGTAGAGATGGACAGGGGGCGGATGAGCAGTTCTTC. This sequence encodes CASRDGQGADEQFF. The full variable domain, with the rest looked up from reference TRBV19 and TRBJ2-1, is DGGITQSPKYLFRKEGQNVTLSCEQNLNHDAMYWYRQDPGQGLRLIYYSQIVNDFQKGDIAEGYSVSREKKESFPLTVTSAQKNPTAFYLCASRDGQGADEQFFGPGTRLTVL.

This clone was observed at least ten times. The CDR3 bases are TGTGCCAGCAGCGTAGGTCAGCAGGTTAACTATGGCTACACCTTC. This gives the protein CASSVGQQVNYGYTF. This chain joins TRBV9 and TRBJ1-2, with D unclear. The CDR3 runs 15 residues. Trimming shortened V by 0 bases and J by 1 base, and 10 bases separated the two germline ends. The germline V gene has CDR1 SGDLS and CDR2 YYNGEE. The entire variable domain, with the rest obtained from reference TRBV9 and TRBJ1-2, is as follows: DSGVTQTPKHLITATGQRVTLRCSPRSGDLSVYWYQQSLDQGLQFLIQYYNGEERAKGNILERFSAQQFPDLHSELNLSSLELGDSALYFCASSVGQQVNYGYTFGSGTRLTVV.

The rearrangement joins TRBV25-1 to TRBJ2-7, with 8 nucleotides matching TRBD1. V lost 6 bases to trimming and J lost 7 bases; unmatched junction nucleotides: 5. The germline V gene has CDR1 MGHDK and CDR2 SYGVNS. The CDR3 spans 12 residues. This chain's CDR3 is CASSLTGGEQYF. The CDR3 nucleotides are TGTGCCAGCAGCCTTACAGGGGGAGAGCAGTACTTC.

This clone was seen only once. This sequence joins TRBV7-8 and TRBJ2-1; 7 bases line up with TRBD2. V lost 4 bases and J lost 10; bases outside the gene matches: 10. This CDR3 region has 14 residues. Germline CDR1 SGHVS, CDR2 FQNEAQ. The CDR3 loop is CASSSHILAWEQFF. Written as DNA, the CDR3 is TGTGCCAGCAGCTCCCACATACTAGCGTGGGAGCAGTTCTTC.

The chain's CDR3 is CASSLFSSQYF. The CDR3 DNA sequence: TGTGCCAGCAGCTTGTTCTCGTCCCAGTACTTC. The chain uses TRBV7-9 and TRBJ2-5; D remains unclear. The V end was cut by 3 bases, the J end by 9 bases, with 8 bases between. The CDR3 runs 11 residues. Germline loops: CDR1 SEHNR, CDR2 FQNEAQ (reference sequence).

CDR3 sequence: CASRGRDRGPRTEAFF. CDR3 sequence (DNA): TGTGCCAGTAGAGGGAGGGACAGGGGGCCGAGGACTGAAGCTTTCTTT. The genes are TRBV19 and TRBJ1-1; 12 bases match TRBD1. The CDR3 length is 16 residues. Per germline, CDR1 LNHDA and CDR2 SQIVND (reference sequence). V lost 6 bases and J lost 5; bases outside the gene matches: 10.

This chain connects TRBV19 to TRBJ1-6; no definite D call. Trimming took 3 bases from V and 4 from J, leaving 7 bases between them. The CDR3 length is 14 residues. CDR1 and CDR2 from the germline V gene are LNHDA and SQIVND (reference sequence). CDR3 DNA sequence: TGTGCCAGTAGTATTCAGGAATATAATTCACCCCTCCACTTT. This gives the protein CASSIQEYNSPLHF.

The chain links TRBV7-9 to TRBJ1-6; D ambiguous. This CDR3 contains 15 residues. Germline V gene lookup returns CDR1 SEHNR and CDR2 FQNEAQ (reference sequence). Trimming cost V 1 base and J 8 bases, with 12 bases left between them. CDR3 in amino acids: CASSLGGVADSPLHF. CDR3 coding DNA: TGTGCCAGCAGCTTAGGGGGAGTAGCGGATTCACCCCTCCACTTT.

This clone was picked up one time. The chain uses TRBV7-2 and TRBJ1-2; TRBD1 is a possible D gene (6 bases). Germline assignment: CDR1 SGHTA and CDR2 FQGNSA. The CDR3 is 14 residues long. Trimming took off 5 bases at V and 0 bases at J, with 10 bases between the two ends. CDR3: CASSRTDTNYGYTF. CDR3 DNA: TGTGCCAGCAGCAGGACAGATACTAACTATGGCTACACCTTC.

In its sample, this clone was seen a few times. This chain links TRBV3-1 (or the pseudogene TRBV3-2) with TRBJ2-5; 8 nucleotides line up with TRBD2. The V gene's germline CDR1 is LGHDT and CDR2 YNNKEL (reference sequence). CDR3 size: 15 residues. The junction had 4 bases not matched to a gene; V was cut back by 3 bases and J by 1 base. CDR3 in DNA: TGTGCCAGCAGCCAGGCCCTAGCGGGCCAAGAGACCCAGTACTTC. It encodes CASSQALAGQETQYF.

V gene TRBV5-5 combines with J gene TRBJ1-2; TRBD1 aligns across 7 bases. This CDR3 spans 15 amino acids. Germline trimming cut 6 bases from V and 2 bases from J; bases unmatched to any gene: 10. Per the germline V gene, CDR1 is SGHKS and CDR2 is YYEKEE (reference sequence). CDR3 DNA: TGTGCCAGCATGGGTGAGGGGGCTAAGAACTATGGCTACACCTTC. Its protein is CASMGEGAKNYGYTF.

The chain is built from TRBV7-2 and TRBJ1-5; D is undetermined. The CDR3 spans 16 residues. The germline CDR1 and CDR2 sequences are SGHTA and FQGNSA. Deletions cut 5 bases from V and 3 bases from J, with 17 bases between. The CDR3 loop reads CASSKEIGLDNQPQHF. The CDR3 nucleotides are TGTGCCAGCAGCAAGGAGATAGGTTTAGACAATCAGCCCCAGCATTTT.

The V gene is TRBV9, the J gene TRBJ2-1; maybe TRBD1 (5 bases). This CDR3 contains 13 residues. Trimming pared 2 bases from V and 6 bases from J, leaving 9 bases between. Germline lookup yields CDR1 SGDLS and CDR2 YYNGEE. CDR3 residues: CASSVSGFNEQFF. The CDR3 coding sequence is TGTGCCAGCAGCGTCTCAGGGTTCAATGAGCAGTTCTTC.

This clone was seen only once. The CDR3 sequence: CASSLGAQGGYTF. The CDR3 DNA reads as TGTGCCAGCAGCCTCGGAGCGCAGGGTGGCTACACCTTC. The rearrangement links TRBV7-2 to TRBJ1-2; a weak D match, TRBD1 (5 bases). Germline assignment: CDR1 SGHTA and CDR2 FQGNSA. The V gene lost 5 bases and the J gene lost 7 bases, with 14 bases spanning the gap. CDR3 size: 13 residues.

The gene calls are TRBV9 and TRBJ1-4; possibly TRBD1 for D (6 bases). CDR1 SGDLS and CDR2 YYNGEE come from the germline V gene. Deletions cut 2 bases from V and 4 bases from J, with 15 bases between. CDR3 length equals 16 residues. The CDR3 DNA reads as TGTGCCAGCAGCGTTTCCGTGGGGGCACTTAATGAAAAACTGTTTTTT. Translated, it gives CASSVSVGALNEKLFF.

The rearrangement uses TRBV7-3 and TRBJ2-2; TRBD1 aligns across 11 bases. This CDR3 comprises 16 residues. The ends lost 5 bases at V and 4 bases at J; junction bases unmatched: 6. Germline V gene lookup returns CDR1 SGHTA and CDR2 FQGTGA. The CDR3 is CASSQPGTGGTGELFF. CDR3 in DNA: TGTGCCAGCAGCCAACCCGGGACAGGGGGCACCGGGGAGCTGTTTTTT.

V gene TRBV27 combines with J gene TRBJ2-7, with a possible D match to TRBD1 (6 bases). This CDR3 contains 15 residues. Trimming pared 2 bases from V and 4 bases from J, leaving 15 bases between. Per germline, CDR1 MNHEY and CDR2 SMNVEV (reference sequence). The CDR3: CASSLGGIPQYEQYF. The DNA of the CDR3 is TGTGCCAGCAGTTTAGGGGGCATCCCCCAGTACGAGCAGTACTTC.

This sequence joins TRBV11-1 and TRBJ2-1; TRBD1 is a possible D gene (5 bases). This CDR3 spans 15 amino acids. CDR1 and CDR2 (germline): SGHAT, FQDESV (reference sequence). V lost 3 bases and J 2 bases, leaving 11 bases between the germline ends. The CDR3 protein is CASSLPGLPYNEQFF. CDR3 DNA: TGTGCCAGCAGCTTGCCAGGGTTACCCTACAATGAGCAGTTCTTC.

The chain joins TRBV28 to TRBJ2-2, with TRBD2 matching 8 bases. Germline lookup yields CDR1 MDHEN and CDR2 SYDVKM. The V segment lost 4 bases and the J segment 5 bases; nucleotides outside the gene matches: 3. The CDR3 length is 14 residues. The CDR3 protein is CASSWTGGTGELFF. Here the CDR3 DNA reads TGTGCCAGCAGTTGGACGGGGGGGACCGGGGAGCTGTTTTTT.

The chain uses TRBV7-2 and TRBJ2-1; 11 bases map to TRBD2. V gave up 1 base and J gave up 7 bases; unmatched junction bases: 15. The CDR3 loop spans 19 amino acids. Germline V gene data show CDR1 as SGHTA and CDR2 as FQGNSA. CDR3 protein: CASSLGGRTLAGAVNEQFF. DNA for the CDR3: TGTGCCAGCAGCTTAGGAGGACGAACACTAGCGGGAGCTGTTAATGAGCAGTTCTTC.

The chain recombines TRBV28 with TRBJ1-6, with D possibly matching TRBD1 (6 bases). Trimming left V 7 bases short and J 10 bases short, with 17 bases between. Germline CDR1 reads MDHEN; CDR2 reads SYDVKM. This CDR3 spans 14 amino acids. CDR3 in DNA: TGTGCCAGCACCACTGGGGGCGCGTGGTCACCCCTCCACTTT. Translation gives CASTTGGAWSPLHF. Supplemented by reference TRBV28 and TRBJ1-6, the full variable domain reads DVKVTQSSRYLVKRTGEKVFLECVQDMDHENMFWYRQDPGLGLRLIYFSYDVKMKEKGDIPEGYSVSREKKERFSLILESASTNQTSMYLCASTTGGAWSPLHFGNGTRLTVT.

The V gene is TRBV30, the J gene TRBJ2-3; D perhaps matches TRBD1 (6 bases). The CDR3 contains 12 residues. CDR1 is GTSNPN and CDR2 is SVGIG in the germline V gene (reference sequence). Trimming took 6 bases from V and 5 from J, leaving 12 bases between them. CDR3 coding DNA: TGTGCCTGCAGGGGCCCGGGAGATACGCAGTATTTT. Translating gives CACRGPGDTQYF.

The V and J genes are TRBV4-2 and TRBJ2-2; tentative D call: TRBD1 (5 bases). Trimming took off 0 bases at V and 4 bases at J, with 15 bases between the two ends. The CDR3 is 17 amino acids. Germline V gives CDR1 LGHNA, CDR2 YNFKEQ. CDR3 residues: CASSQDPVRATTGELFF. DNA for the CDR3: TGTGCCAGCAGCCAAGATCCGGTCAGGGCGACCACCGGGGAGCTGTTTTTT.

The chain employs TRBV10-3 and TRBJ2-7; 7 nucleotides line up with TRBD1. CDR1 and CDR2 from the germline V gene are ENHRY and SYGVKD. CDR3 size: 13 residues. Trimming removed 6 bases from V and 2 bases from J; junction bases left unmatched: 4. CDR3 region: CAISAGTAYEQYF. The DNA for the CDR3 is TGTGCCATCAGCGCCGGGACAGCCTACGAGCAGTACTTC.